This T cell receptor (beta chain) was observed in a study of cytomegalovirus exposure and HLA in healthy donors. About this clone itself: The target antigen is unknown.

CDR3 size: 14 residues. Germline-derived CDR1 and CDR2 are SEHNR and FQNEAQ (reference sequence). Trimming shortened V by 2 bases and J by 1 base, and 9 bases separated the two germline ends. Amplification used 60 Vbeta primers and 13 Jbeta primers. Original processing methods: Tens of millions of unique TCR beta chains, 9 million to 11 million shared, were counted in a later analysis. Some clones are missing from TCRdb's copy, which holds only in-frame ones; the method was immunoSEQ multiplex PCR. V, J and clone size derive from that table, while D and trimming were established from the DNA sequence. This sample yields 200,000 to 250,000 clones, of which just under 85% are seen a single time; 0.58% belongs to the top ten. Overall study results and limits: In a later analysis, the majority of CMV-associated beta chains seemingly showed HLA restriction. TCR association rates varied by HLA locus in a later analysis, with DRB1 highest and HLA-C lowest. Among donors in an Asian-associated ancestry cluster, a later analysis reportedly found fewer N-insertions than the roughly 680-donor mean.

The chain combines TRBV7-9 with TRBJ2-7; weak D call: TRBD2 (5 bases). Sequences were obtained from PBMCs. This TCR derives from a woman aged 40 to 50 in good health and CMV-seronegative. CDR3 nucleotide sequence: TGTGCCAGCAGCTTATTTGAGCGGTCCTACGAGCAGTACTTC. Residues: CASSLFERSYEQYF.